This passage covers 28 T cell receptor beta chains from one sample sequenced in a study of PD-1 blockade in classical Hodgkin lymphoma. Every one of the patients relapsed after autologous stem cell transplantation (brentuximab vedotin exposure was variable). TCRdb's table, derived via immunoSEQ multiplex PCR, lists solely in-frame clones and lacks some. This sample has 45,000 or so clones; approximately 91% occur once, and the top ten carry roughly 9.7%. Source: peripheral blood mononuclear cells (PBMCs), taken at baseline. These receptors came from a human donor with classical Hodgkin lymphoma.

CDR3 amino acids: CASSLLRGAGNTIYF. The CDR3 DNA sequence: TGTGCCAGCAGCCTTCTAAGGGGGGCTGGAAACACCATATATTTT. The chain uses TRBV6-1 and TRBJ1-3; TRBD1 is a possible D gene (6 bases). The CDR3 runs 15 residues. Germline assignment: CDR1 MNHNS and CDR2 SASEGT. The ends were cut back, 6 bases at V and 2 bases at J, with 14 bases in the middle.

By share of the sample, this clone is medium-sized. The chain couples TRBV5-1 to TRBJ2-1; D remains ambiguous. V lost 6 bases and J lost 4, with 11 bases in between. The germline V gene encodes CDR1 SGHRS and CDR2 YFSETQ. CDR3 length: 13 amino acids. DNA of the CDR3: TGCGCCAGCACTTCCGGACGGTACAATGAGCAGTTCTTC. Amino acid sequence: CASTSGRYNEQFF.

The chain links TRBV5-1 to TRBJ2-3; no reliable D call. This CDR3 has 14 residues. V lost 5 bases and J lost 0, with 10 bases in between. Germline CDR1 reads SGHRS; CDR2 reads YFSETQ. The CDR3 spells CASSNSLSTDTQYF. The CDR3 DNA follows: TGCGCCAGCAGTAATAGCCTTAGCACAGATACGCAGTATTTT. The variable domain in full, with the rest retrieved from reference TRBV5-1 and TRBJ2-3, is KAGVTQTPRYLIKTRGQQVTLSCSPISGHRSVSWYQQTPGQGLQFLFEYFSETQRNKGNFPGRFSGRQFSNSRSEMNVSTLELGDSALYLCASSNSLSTDTQYFGPGTRLTVL.

This clone was recorded a few times. The CDR3 loop is CASSPGDRGPTEAFF. The CDR3 nucleotides read TGTGCCAGCAGCCCGGGGGACAGGGGGCCCACTGAAGCTTTCTTT. The V gene is TRBV28, the J gene TRBJ1-1; the match to TRBD1 covers 12 bases. CDR1 is MDHEN and CDR2 is SYDVKM in the germline V gene. Germline trimming cut 6 bases from V and 4 bases from J; bases unmatched to any gene: 6. The CDR3 has 15 amino acids.

The chain recombines TRBV5-1 with TRBJ2-2; 8 bases align to TRBD1. The CDR3 sequence is 13 residues long. V lost 3 bases, J lost 6 bases, and 1 base stayed unmatched. Looked up from germline, CDR1 is SGHRS and CDR2 is YFSETQ. CDR3 coding DNA: TGCGCCAGCAGCTCAGGGGGCTCCGGGGAGCTGTTTTTT. Translated: CASSSGGSGELFF.

V usage is TRBV4-2 and J usage is TRBJ2-3; 8 bases map to TRBD2. The CDR3 runs 17 residues. Germline V gives CDR1 LGHNA, CDR2 YNFKEQ. Trimming cost V 1 base and J 2 bases; bases outside gene matches: 8. Here the CDR3 DNA reads TGTGCCAGCAGCCAAGTAAGCCTAGCGGGCCCCACAGATACGCAGTATTTT. Translated, it gives CASSQVSLAGPTDTQYF.

The chain uses TRBV11-2 and TRBJ2-2; D call uncertain. This CDR3 is 16 amino acids long. V was trimmed by 5 bases and J by 2 bases, leaving 15 bases between them. Per germline, CDR1 SGHAT and CDR2 FQNNGV. The CDR3 region is CASSPIKGRNTGELFF. DNA of the CDR3: TGTGCCAGCAGCCCGATTAAGGGCCGAAACACCGGGGAGCTGTTTTTT.

The chain combines TRBV19 with TRBJ2-7; 7 nucleotides agree with TRBD1. J gave up 0 bases and V 4 bases, and 9 bases lay outside the gene matches. The length of the CDR3 is 16 residues. The germline V gene has CDR1 LNHDA and CDR2 SQIVND (reference sequence). CDR3: CASSTYWRQGSYEQYF. DNA of the CDR3: TGTGCCAGTAGTACCTACTGGCGACAGGGCTCCTACGAGCAGTACTTC.

This clone was observed a handful of times. The rearrangement uses TRBV7-6 and TRBJ2-5, with TRBD1 matching over 8 bases. The V and J ends lost 5 bases and 5 bases, in that order; junction bases with no gene match: 10. Germline V gene data show CDR1 as SGHVS and CDR2 as FNYEAQ. The CDR3 totals 15 residues. CDR3 nucleotide sequence: TGTGCCAGCAGCCAGGGGGCTGCCACCGGGGAGACCCAGTACTTC. As protein: CASSQGAATGETQYF.

This chain connects TRBV6-5 to TRBJ2-5; D not resolved. The CDR3 totals 14 residues. CDR1 is MNHEY, CDR2 SVGAGI, per germline. Trimming removed 0 bases at V and 5 bases at J, with 10 bases between. The CDR3 nucleotides are TGTGCCAGCAGTTACTCCCCTAGTACGGAGACCCAGTACTTC. Translation: CASSYSPSTETQYF.

Only a few counts were recorded for this clone. V and J are TRBV4-3 and TRBJ2-2, with 7 positions matching TRBD1. The CDR3 consists of 16 residues. Germline loops: CDR1 LGHNA, CDR2 YSLEER. V shed 0 bases and J 5 bases; nucleotides not matched to a gene: 6. The DNA for the CDR3 is TGCGCCAGCAGCCAAGAACAGGGGTCGCGGACCGGGGAGCTGTTTTTT. It translates to CASSQEQGSRTGELFF.

The rearrangement joins TRBV19 to TRBJ2-7, with D perhaps matching TRBD1 or TRBD2 (5 bases each). V dropped 2 bases and J dropped 2 bases, with 10 bases sitting between them. CDR3 length: 14 amino acids. Germline V lookup: CDR1 LNHDA, CDR2 SQIVND (reference sequence). The CDR3 DNA is TGTGCCAGTAGTATAACCGGGGCTGCCTACGAGCAGTACTTC. This sequence encodes CASSITGAAYEQYF.

The chain couples TRBV28 to TRBJ2-5; TRBD2 is a possible D gene (5 bases). The germline CDR1 and CDR2 sequences are MDHEN and SYDVKM. The CDR3 length is 16 residues. Trimming removed 3 bases from V and 5 bases from J, with 19 bases in between. The CDR3 is CASSLGPLRGRETQYF. The CDR3 nucleotides read TGTGCCAGCAGTTTGGGCCCCCTCCGAGGGCGGGAGACCCAGTACTTC.

This chain connects TRBV11-2 to TRBJ2-3, with D possibly called TRBD1 or TRBD2 (5 bases each). Trimming left V 5 bases short and J 1 base short, with 16 bases between. Germline V CDR1 and CDR2: SGHAT, FQNNGV. CDR3 length: 16 residues. The DNA for the CDR3 is TGTGCCAGCAGCCCCTACCGGGACCCTCGCACAGATACGCAGTATTTT. This gives the protein CASSPYRDPRTDTQYF.

The chain employs TRBV4-1 and TRBJ2-4; D call uncertain. Trimming removed 0 bases at V and 7 bases at J, with 7 bases between. The CDR3 extends over 13 amino acids. CDR1 MGHRA and CDR2 YSYEKL come from the germline V gene. CDR3 in DNA: TGCGCCAGCAGCCAAGATAGCTGGAACATTCAGTACTTC. Its translation is CASSQDSWNIQYF.

This chain uses TRBV5-1 with TRBJ1-1; D is possibly TRBD1 (6 bases). The CDR3 is made up of 15 amino acids. Germline V gene data show CDR1 as SGHRS and CDR2 as YFSETQ. The ends were cut back, 4 bases at V and 3 bases at J, with 16 bases in the middle. The CDR3 DNA reads TGCGCCAGCAGCCTACAGGGTTGGAAGGACACTGAAGCTTTCTTT. It translates to CASSLQGWKDTEAFF. Based on the CDR3 plus reference TRBV5-1 and TRBJ1-1, the full variable domain is KAGVTQTPRYLIKTRGQQVTLSCSPISGHRSVSWYQQTPGQGLQFLFEYFSETQRNKGNFPGRFSGRQFSNSRSEMNVSTLELGDSALYLCASSLQGWKDTEAFFGQGTRLTVV.

The gene calls are TRBV7-9 and TRBJ1-1; no clear D gene. V lost 2 bases, J lost 8 bases, and 12 bases lay in between. CDR1 and CDR2 from the germline V gene are SEHNR and FQNEAQ (reference sequence). This CDR3 has 13 amino acids. The CDR3: CASSLRRSEEAFF. The CDR3 coding sequence is TGTGCCAGCAGCTTACGGAGGAGCGAGGAAGCTTTCTTT.

The V and J genes are TRBV9 and TRBJ1-4, with TRBD1 matching 7 bases. The CDR3 extends over 15 amino acids. Per germline, CDR1 SGDLS and CDR2 YYNGEE. After removal of 0 bases from V and 5 bases from J, the junction contained 4 bases not matched to a gene. CDR3 region: CASSVAPGQNEKLFF. Here the CDR3 DNA reads TGTGCCAGCAGCGTAGCCCCGGGACAGAATGAAAAACTGTTTTTT.

The chain uses TRBV5-1 and TRBJ1-2, with TRBD1 matching 8 bases. The V gene's germline CDR1 is SGHRS and CDR2 YFSETQ. There are 15 residues in the CDR3. The V gene end was trimmed by 3 bases and the J gene end by 4 bases; junction bases not matched to a gene: 8. The CDR3 nucleotides read TGCGCCAGCAGCTCCACCCCCGACAGGGGCTATGGCTACACCTTC. It codes for CASSSTPDRGYGYTF.

This clone was seen a single time. At one end the junction does not follow the germline gene, possibly because of a read error. This chain joins TRBV6-5 and TRBJ1-4; possible D gene TRBD1, 6 bases. Germline CDR1 is MNHEY and CDR2 is SVGAGI. The CDR3 totals 15 residues. The CDR3 loop reads CASSNSGGFNEKLFF. The CDR3 nucleotides are TGTGCCAGCAGTAACTCCGGGGGCTTTAATGAAAAACTGTTTTTT.

The chain uses TRBV5-1 and TRBJ2-5, with D perhaps matching TRBD1 (5 bases). V shed 1 base and J shed 2 bases, with 9 bases lying between them. This CDR3 has 14 residues. Germline V CDR1 and CDR2: SGHRS, YFSETQ. For the CDR3, the DNA is TGCGCCAGCAGCTTGACGACAGATCAAGAGACCCAGTACTTC. This codes for CASSLTTDQETQYF.

The rearrangement joins TRBV4-3 to TRBJ1-4, with D perhaps TRBD1 (5 bases). Germline values: CDR1 LGHNA, CDR2 YSLEER. The CDR3 spans 14 residues. Trimming shortened V by 1 base and J by 6 bases, and 9 bases separated the two germline ends. The CDR3: CASSQGGEDEKLFF. The CDR3 nucleotides read TGCGCCAGCAGCCAAGGGGGCGAAGATGAAAAACTGTTTTTT.

V and J are TRBV4-1 and TRBJ2-2, with D maybe TRBD1 (5 bases). Germline CDR1 is MGHRA and CDR2 is YSYEKL. The CDR3 runs to 17 residues. The V and J ends lost 1 base and 5 bases respectively, with 17 bases between them. The CDR3 here is CASSQVGAKAGTGELFF. The DNA of the CDR3 is TGCGCCAGCAGCCAAGTTGGAGCGAAAGCAGGGACCGGGGAGCTGTTTTTT.

The chain carries TRBV4-1 and TRBJ2-1; 12 nucleotides align to TRBD2. The J segment lost 1 base and the V segment lost 10 bases, leaving 5 bases of the junction unmatched. The CDR3 loop spans 15 amino acids. Per germline, CDR1 MGHRA and CDR2 YSYEKL. This CDR3 is CATTSGGLSYNEQFF. In DNA form, the CDR3 reads TGCGCCACGACTAGCGGGGGCCTTTCCTACAATGAGCAGTTCTTC.

The chain is built from TRBV5-6 and TRBJ2-2; 8 bases map to TRBD2. This CDR3 region has 16 residues. Germline trimming cut 6 bases from V and 7 bases from J; bases unmatched to any gene: 14. Germline CDR1 and CDR2: SGHDT and YYEEEE. Written as DNA, the CDR3 is TGTGCCAGCACCACGTACTACGGGGGGGCCATCGGGGAGCTGTTTTTT. It codes for CASTTYYGGAIGELFF. Full variable domain (missing parts from reference TRBV5-6 and TRBJ2-2): DAGVTQSPTHLIKTRGQQVTLRCSPKSGHDTVSWYQQALGQGPQFIFQYYEEEERQRGNFPDRFSGHQFPNYSSELNVNALLLGDSALYLCASTTYYGGAIGELFFGEGSRLTVL.

The chain uses TRBV9 and TRBJ1-3; perhaps TRBD1 as D (5 bases). The CDR3 loop spans 12 amino acids. The germline V gene has CDR1 SGDLS and CDR2 YYNGEE. Deletions cut 3 bases from V and 9 bases from J, with 10 bases between. The CDR3 sequence: CASSGSGGTIYF. Here the CDR3 DNA reads TGTGCCAGCAGCGGCTCTGGGGGCACCATATATTTT.

The V and J genes are TRBV2 and TRBJ2-1; maybe TRBD2 (5 bases). CDR1 is SNHLY and CDR2 is FYNNEI in the germline V gene. V was pared by 9 bases and J by 4 bases, with 13 bases between. The CDR3 sequence is 13 residues long. The CDR3 DNA reads as TGTGCCAGTCTGGGAGCTGATTACAATGAGCAGTTCTTC. Its protein product is CASLGADYNEQFF.

This rearrangement joins TRBV27 to TRBJ2-4, with 10 nucleotides matching TRBD1. Trimming took 5 bases from V and 1 from J; bases not matched to a gene: 8. Germline CDR1 and CDR2: MNHEY and SMNVEV (reference sequence). CDR3 length: 17 amino acids. As DNA, the CDR3 is TGTGCCAGCAGTCCGGGACAGGGGTTCGGGGCCAAAAACATTCAGTACTTC. It codes for CASSPGQGFGAKNIQYF.